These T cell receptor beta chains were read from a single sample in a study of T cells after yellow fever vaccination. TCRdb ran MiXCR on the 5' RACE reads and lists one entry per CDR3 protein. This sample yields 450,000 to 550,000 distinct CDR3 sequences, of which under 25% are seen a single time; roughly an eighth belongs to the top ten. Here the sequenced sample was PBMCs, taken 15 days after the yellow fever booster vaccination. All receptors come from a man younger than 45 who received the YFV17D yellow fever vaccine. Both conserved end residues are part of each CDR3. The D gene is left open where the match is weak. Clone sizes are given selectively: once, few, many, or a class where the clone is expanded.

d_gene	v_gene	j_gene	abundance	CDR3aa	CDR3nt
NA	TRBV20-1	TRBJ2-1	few	CSARAGTGGNNEQFF	TGCAGTGCTAGAGCGGGAACCGGAGGGAACAATGAGCAGTTCTTC
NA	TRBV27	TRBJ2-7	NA	CASHGGPSSYEQYF	TGTGCCAGCCACGGGGGACCTAGCTCCTACGAGCAGTACTTC
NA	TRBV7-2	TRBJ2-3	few	CASSLAYLTTDTQYF	TGTGCCAGCAGCTTAGCCTATCTTACCACAGATACGCAGTATTTT
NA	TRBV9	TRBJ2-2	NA	CASRDSTGELFF	TGTGCCAGCAGGGACAGTACCGGGGAGCTGTTTTTT
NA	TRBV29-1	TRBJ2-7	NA	CSVETGAREQYF	TGCAGCGTTGAAACGGGGGCTCGGGAGCAGTACTTC
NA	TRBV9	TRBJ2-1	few	CASSQRGGNNEQFF	TGTGCCAGCAGCCAAAGGGGGGGTAACAATGAGCAGTTCTTC
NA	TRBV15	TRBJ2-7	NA	CATSRGVVTYEQYF	TGTGCCACCAGCAGAGGAGTAGTAACCTACGAGCAGTACTTC
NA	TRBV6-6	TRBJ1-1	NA	CASRDGTLKGFF	TGTGCCAGCAGGGACGGAACACTGAAGGGGTTCTTT
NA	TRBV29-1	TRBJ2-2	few	CSVVNTGELFF	TGCAGCGTTGTGAACACCGGGGAGCTGTTTTTT
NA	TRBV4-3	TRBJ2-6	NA	CASSPKFPGANVLTF	TGCGCCAGCAGCCCGAAATTCCCTGGGGCCAACGTCCTGACTTTC
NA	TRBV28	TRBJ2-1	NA	CASSEGGGHQFF	TGTGCCAGCAGTGAGGGAGGAGGGCACCAGTTCTTC
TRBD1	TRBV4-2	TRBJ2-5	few	CASSTGEETQYF	TGTGCCAGCAGCACAGGGGAAGAGACCCAGTACTTC
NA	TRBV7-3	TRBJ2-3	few	CASSLAGLGNTQYF	TGTGCCAGCAGCTTAGCGGGTCTTGGGAATACGCAGTATTTT
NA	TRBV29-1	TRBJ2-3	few	CSGGTPTTDTQYF	TGCAGCGGGGGTACACCAACCACAGATACGCAGTATTTT
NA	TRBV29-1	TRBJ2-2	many	CSGTENTGELFF	TGCAGCGGAACAGAGAACACCGGGGAGCTGTTTTTT
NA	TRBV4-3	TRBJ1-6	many	CASSSAVVGGMSPLHF	TGCGCCAGCAGCTCAGCGGTGGTAGGAGGCATGTCACCCCTCCACTTT
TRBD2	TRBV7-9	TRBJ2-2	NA	CASSPVRAGATGELFF	TGTGCCAGCAGCCCGGTGAGAGCGGGAGCCACCGGGGAGCTGTTTTTT
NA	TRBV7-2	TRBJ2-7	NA	CASSLTRVYEQYF	TGTGCCAGCAGCTTAACGCGGGTTTACGAGCAGTACTTC
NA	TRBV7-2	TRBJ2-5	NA	CASSLPGTAKETQYF	TGTGCCAGCAGCTTACCCGGGACTGCCAAAGAGACCCAGTACTTC
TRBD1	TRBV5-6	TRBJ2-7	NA	CASSARGGAYEQYF	TGTGCCAGCAGCGCCCGAGGGGGCGCCTACGAGCAGTACTTC
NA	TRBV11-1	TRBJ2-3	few	CASSLARGNTDTQYF	TGTGCCAGCAGCTTAGCGCGCGGGAACACAGATACGCAGTATTTT
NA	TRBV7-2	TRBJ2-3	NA	CASSFPGSYTDTQYF	TGTGCCAGCAGCTTCCCGGGATCTTACACAGATACGCAGTATTTT